These 17 T cell receptor beta chains were all obtained from the same sample, sequenced in a study of early T cells in non-severe SARS-CoV-2 infection. TCRdb re-derived calls from the 5' RACE reads in MiXCR, one entry per CDR3 protein. The sample has roughly 71,000 distinct CDR3 sequences; less than 15% are singletons. What was sequenced was whole blood. The receptors derive from an adult who was a healthcare worker with PCR-confirmed SARS-CoV-2 infection or an uninfected control (not recorded which).

This clonotype came up many times. This chain uses TRBV7-9 with TRBJ1-2; D uncertain. Trimming stripped 2 bases from V and 7 bases from J, with 5 bases between. Germline V gives CDR1 SEHNR, CDR2 FQNEAQ (reference sequence). The CDR3 runs to 11 residues. For the CDR3, the DNA is TGTGCCAGCAGCTTAAAGGGTGGCTACACCTTC. It yields the protein CASSLKGGYTF. Drawing the rest from reference TRBV7-9 and TRBJ1-2, the complete variable domain is DTGVSQNPRHKITKRGQNVTFRCDPISEHNRLYWYRQTLGQGPEFLTYFQNEAQLEKSRLLSDRFSAERPKGSFSTLEIQRTEQGDSAMYLCASSLKGGYTFGSGTRLTVV.

The sample holds many counts of this clonotype. This chain joins TRBV5-1 and TRBJ2-5; 8 bases are a match to TRBD1. The CDR3 totals 16 residues. The germline gives CDR1 SGHRS, CDR2 YFSETQ. Unmatched junction bases numbered 8, after V lost 0 bases and J lost 4 bases. The CDR3 sequence is CASSLGLRGRLETQYF. The CDR3 bases are TGCGCCAGCAGCTTGGGGCTCAGGGGGCGGTTAGAGACCCAGTACTTC.

This clonotype has ten or more counts. The rearrangement links TRBV30 to TRBJ1-1; D not resolved. V was trimmed by 0 bases and J by 2 bases, leaving 4 bases between them. This CDR3 has 12 amino acids. Germline CDR1 and CDR2: GTSNPN and SVGIG (reference sequence). The CDR3 DNA is TGTGCCTGGAGTGTAAGTAACACTGAAGCTTTCTTT. Its translation: CAWSVSNTEAFF.

This clonotype was seen repeatedly, ten times or more. This chain uses TRBV7-8 with TRBJ1-6; 9 nucleotides line up with TRBD1. Germline CDR1 and CDR2: SGHVS and FQNEAQ. The CDR3 spans 15 residues. The V segment lost 5 bases and the J segment 10 bases; nucleotides outside the gene matches: 9. The CDR3 DNA sequence: TGTGCCAGCAGCCCCGGACAGGGGCTGAGATCACCCCTCCACTTT. It yields the protein CASSPGQGLRSPLHF.

The V call is TRBV18, the J call TRBJ1-1; D gene unclear. This CDR3 region has 15 residues. CDR1 is KGHSH and CDR2 is LQKENI in the germline V gene. V lost 0 bases and J 1 base, leaving 9 bases between the germline ends. This chain's CDR3 is CASSPPLGSNTEAFF. The CDR3 DNA is TGTGCCAGCTCACCACCGCTGGGGTCGAACACTGAAGCTTTCTTT.

The table lists this clonotype with a few counts. The CDR3 is CASSLVFQVGGNEQFF. Here the CDR3 DNA reads TGTGCCAGCAGCTTGGTGTTTCAGGTCGGCGGCAATGAGCAGTTCTTC. This rearrangement joins TRBV5-4 to TRBJ2-1, with unresolved D. This CDR3 is built from 16 residues. In germline, CDR1 is SGHNT, CDR2 YYREEE (reference sequence). Deletions cut 0 bases from V and 6 bases from J, with 16 bases between.

This clonotype was seen repeatedly, ten times or more. V is TRBV5-1 and J is TRBJ1-1; TRBD1 is a possible D gene (6 bases). Germline values: CDR1 SGHRS, CDR2 YFSETQ. Trimming cost V 4 bases and J 1 base, with 11 bases left between them. The CDR3 loop spans 14 amino acids. As DNA, the CDR3 is TGCGCCAGCAGCGTAACACAGGGGAACACTGAAGCTTTCTTT. Residues: CASSVTQGNTEAFF.

The chain joins TRBV12-3 or TRBV12-4 to TRBJ1-1, with D uncertain. The CDR3 loop spans 11 amino acids. V lost 6 bases, J lost 9 bases, and 11 bases lay in between. The CDR3 DNA follows: TGTGCCAGCAGCCGACAATTTAAAGCTTTCTTT. This encodes CASSRQFKAFF.

The chain is built from TRBV10-3 and TRBJ2-1; 7 nucleotides line up with TRBD2. The CDR3 spans 13 residues. J lost 10 bases, V lost 7 bases, and 10 bases had no gene match. Germline V gives CDR1 ENHRY, CDR2 SYGVKD. The CDR3 DNA reads as TGTGCCATCACCCGGGAGGCGGGAAACGAGCAGTTCTTC. As protein: CAITREAGNEQFF.

V is TRBV2 and J is TRBJ1-2, with 10 positions matching TRBD1. J was trimmed by 10 bases and V by 1 base; bases with no gene match: 6. The CDR3 consists of 14 residues. Per the germline V gene, CDR1 is SNHLY and CDR2 is FYNNEI. The CDR3 nucleotides are TGTGCCAGCAGTGAAGGGACAGGGGGGCGTTACTACACCTTC. Amino acids: CASSEGTGGRYYTF.

J is TRBJ2-2 and V is TRBV12-3 or TRBV12-4; D might be TRBD1 (5 bases). The CDR3 contains 13 residues. V lost 5 bases and J 5 bases, leaving 9 bases between the germline ends. CDR3 DNA sequence: TGTGCCAGCAGTAAGGGGTTTACCGGGGAGCTGTTTTTT. The encoded protein is CASSKGFTGELFF.

This chain links TRBV29-1 with TRBJ1-1; possible D gene TRBD1, 6 bases. Germline V CDR1 and CDR2: SQVTM, ANQGSEA. The ends were cut back, 7 bases at V and 1 base at J, with 10 bases in the middle. The CDR3 has 12 amino acids. CDR3 in amino acids: CSGSTGNTEAFF. CDR3 in DNA: TGCAGCGGATCGACAGGGAACACTGAAGCTTTCTTT.

This clonotype was recorded a few times. This chain links TRBV20-1 with TRBJ2-5, with 14 bases aligning to TRBD2. Germline V lookup: CDR1 DFQATT, CDR2 SNEGSKA (reference sequence). The CDR3 spans 15 residues. V dropped 2 bases and J dropped 13; count of bases not matched to a gene: 12. CDR3 region: CSARSTGTSGGPLYF. In DNA, the CDR3 is TGCAGTGCTAGATCCACCGGGACTAGCGGGGGCCCTCTGTACTTC.

This clonotype was recorded many times. CDR3 bases: TGTGCCAGCAGCAAACTTTGGCAGGGGCTGACTGAAGCTTTCTTT. Encoded protein: CASSKLWQGLTEAFF. V is TRBV21-1 and J is TRBJ1-1; the table's D call, TRBD1, was not checked against the DNA. TRBV21-1 is a listed pseudogene. CDR3 length equals 15 residues.

This clonotype was counted many times. This chain connects TRBV20-1 to TRBJ2-5; no reliable D call. Per germline, CDR1 DFQATT and CDR2 SNEGSKA (reference sequence). The V and J ends lost 1 base and 4 bases respectively, with 16 bases between them. The CDR3 loop spans 15 amino acids. CDR3 nucleotide sequence: TGCAGTGCTAGAGCTCCTTTGCGGTCCCGAGAGACCCAGTACTTC. Translated, it gives CSARAPLRSRETQYF.

The V gene is TRBV14, the J gene TRBJ1-5, with D unresolved. This CDR3 contains 16 residues. The germline V gene has CDR1 SGHDN and CDR2 FVKESK. Deletions cut 0 bases from V and 2 bases from J, with 11 bases between. The chain's CDR3 is CASSQDAILGNQPQHF. The DNA for the CDR3 is TGTGCCAGCAGCCAAGACGCCATTCTGGGCAATCAGCCCCAGCATTTT.

This clonotype was detected once. This sequence may be a read error, since a much larger clone differs from it by one base. For the CDR3, the DNA is TGTGCCACCAGTGACCCTAGCGGGAGGACCTACAATAAGCAGTTCTTC. Translation: CATSDPSGRTYNKQFF. The chain is built from TRBV24-1 and TRBJ2-1; 11 nucleotides match TRBD2. CDR3 length: 16 amino acids. The germline V gene encodes CDR1 KGHDR and CDR2 SFDVKD.